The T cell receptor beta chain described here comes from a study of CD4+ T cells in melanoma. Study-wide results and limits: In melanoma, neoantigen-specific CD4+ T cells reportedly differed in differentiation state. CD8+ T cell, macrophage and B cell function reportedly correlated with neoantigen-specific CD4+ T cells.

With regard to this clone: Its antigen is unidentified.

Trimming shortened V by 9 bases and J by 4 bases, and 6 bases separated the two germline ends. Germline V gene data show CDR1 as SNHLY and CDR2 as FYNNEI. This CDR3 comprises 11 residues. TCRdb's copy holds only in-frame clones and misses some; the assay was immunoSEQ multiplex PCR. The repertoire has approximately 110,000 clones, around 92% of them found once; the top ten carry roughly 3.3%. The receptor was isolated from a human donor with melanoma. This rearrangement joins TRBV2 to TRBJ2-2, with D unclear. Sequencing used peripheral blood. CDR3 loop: CARRRTGELFF. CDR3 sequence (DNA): TGTGCCAGGCGCCGCACCGGGGAGCTGTTTTTT.